Below are 24 T cell receptor beta chains sequenced from a single sample in a study of blood T cell repertoires in COVID-19 (dated by TCRdb to 2020 to 2022). Library preparation used the immunoSEQ multiplex PCR assay. Here the immuneACCESS table is served through TCRdb, limited to in-frame sequences with V and J called. Missing clones are a known gap in these copies; in checked studies unresolved V genes cover under half, and the rest lacks a known reason. The sample table shows fewer than 150,000 clones, and roughly four fifths are seen once. The top ten clones comprise approximately 9% of the sample. Specimen: peripheral blood. These TCRs come from a woman older than 75 in a cohort sampled during active or convalescent COVID-19.

The chain carries TRBV7-9 and TRBJ2-5; D is perhaps TRBD2 (5 bases). From germline, CDR1 is SEHNR and CDR2 FQNEAQ (reference sequence). The V end lost 5 bases, the J end lost 5 bases, and 15 bases lay between the germline ends. This CDR3 comprises 14 residues. The CDR3 DNA reads TGTGCCAGCAGCCCACAGTCGGGGTTGGAGACCCAGTACTTC. Amino acids: CASSPQSGLETQYF. Variable domain in full (rest from reference TRBV7-9 and TRBJ2-5): DTGVSQNPRHKITKRGQNVTFRCDPISEHNRLYWYRQTLGQGPEFLTYFQNEAQLEKSRLLSDRFSAERPKGSFSTLEIQRTEQGDSAMYLCASSPQSGLETQYFGPGTRLLVL.

The chain employs TRBV29-1 and TRBJ2-3, with 8 bases identical to TRBD1. This CDR3 has 14 residues. The germline V gene encodes CDR1 SQVTM and CDR2 ANQGSEA. V lost 7 bases and J lost 4; bases outside the gene matches: 10. The CDR3 spells CSASPGQVPDTQYF. Here the CDR3 DNA reads TGCAGCGCCTCGCCGGGACAGGTACCAGATACGCAGTATTTT.

This chain connects TRBV5-5 to TRBJ2-7; 8 positions match TRBD2. This CDR3 spans 17 amino acids. Germline V gene sequence: CDR1 SGHKS, CDR2 YYEKEE (reference sequence). J was trimmed by 0 bases and V by 4 bases; bases with no gene match: 12. The CDR3 sequence: CASSLGTSVYSSYEQYF. CDR3 in DNA: TGTGCCAGCAGCCTCGGGACTAGTGTTTATAGCTCCTACGAGCAGTACTTC.

This chain joins TRBV5-1 and TRBJ1-1; tentative D call: TRBD1 (6 bases). CDR1 and CDR2 from the germline V gene are SGHRS and YFSETQ. This CDR3 region has 14 residues. Trimming removed 2 bases from V and 5 bases from J, with 13 bases in between. The CDR3 DNA reads as TGCGCCAGCAGCTTCGCACAGGGAAGGACTGAAGCTTTCTTT. Translation gives CASSFAQGRTEAFF.

This sequence joins TRBV19 and TRBJ2-1; D is possibly TRBD1 (7 bases). This CDR3 spans 16 amino acids. Germline lookup yields CDR1 LNHDA and CDR2 SQIVND (reference sequence). V was trimmed by 3 bases and J by 7 bases, leaving 19 bases between them. In nucleotides, the CDR3 is TGTGCCAGTAGTATTAGTGGAGGGGGCGGTAGAAATGAGCAGTTCTTC. It yields the protein CASSISGGGGRNEQFF.

Details on this clone: Other DNA variants within this sample encode the same CDR3. The CDR3 DNA reads as TGTGCCAGCAGTTTATTTGGGGGGGGGCCCGGGGAGCTGTTTTTT. This sequence encodes CASSLFGGGPGELFF. The J gene is TRBJ2-2, the V gene TRBV27, with D possibly TRBD2 on 7 matching bases. V was cut by 1 base and J by 6 bases, with 12 bases left in between. The CDR3 totals 15 residues. Germline V lookup: CDR1 MNHEY, CDR2 SMNVEV (reference sequence).

The chain has TRBV24-1 and TRBJ2-1; 15 nucleotides agree with TRBD2. The CDR3 covers 16 residues. Germline lookup yields CDR1 KGHDR and CDR2 SFDVKD. Losses at the gene ends were 4 bases for V and 7 bases for J; bases not matched to a gene: 4. CDR3 DNA sequence: TGTGCCACCAGTGACCGGACTAGCGGGGGGGGTAATGAGCAGTTCTTC. Amino acid sequence: CATSDRTSGGGNEQFF.

The J gene is TRBJ1-5, the V gene TRBV19, with no clear D. Germline-derived CDR1 and CDR2 are LNHDA and SQIVND (reference sequence). Trimming removed 5 bases at V and 0 bases at J, with 8 bases between. CDR3 length: 14 residues. The CDR3 DNA sequence: TGTGCCAGTAGTTTGAGGGATAGCAATCAGCCCCAGCATTTT. Protein: CASSLRDSNQPQHF.

The J gene is TRBJ1-5, the V gene TRBV19, with 7 bases aligning to TRBD1. CDR1 is LNHDA and CDR2 is SQIVND in the germline V gene (reference sequence). This CDR3 comprises 15 residues. Germline trimming cut 3 bases from V and 1 base from J; bases unmatched to any gene: 3. In DNA, the CDR3 is TGTGCCAGTAGTATGGGGACAGCCAGCAATCAGCCCCAGCATTTT. Its translation: CASSMGTASNQPQHF.

The chain joins TRBV6-5 to TRBJ2-1; 10 bases line up with TRBD2. The CDR3 length is 13 residues. V shed 6 bases, J shed 9 bases, and the junction held 5 bases outside the gene matches. Germline CDR1 and CDR2: MNHEY and SVGAGI. CDR3 in amino acids: CASSGAGGLEQFF. CDR3 DNA: TGTGCCAGCAGCGGAGCGGGGGGGCTTGAGCAGTTCTTC.

This clone showed up just a few times. The chain uses TRBV19 and TRBJ2-5, with TRBD2 matching 9 bases. This CDR3 spans 13 amino acids. The germline CDR1 and CDR2 sequences are LNHDA and SQIVND (reference sequence). The trim removed 8 bases at V and 3 bases at J, leaving 4 bases unmatched. Written as DNA, the CDR3 is TGTGCCAGTGCTGGCGGGAGGGAAGAGACCCAGTACTTC. Its translation is CASAGGREETQYF. Supplemented by reference TRBV19 and TRBJ2-5, the full variable domain reads DGGITQSPKYLFRKEGQNVTLSCEQNLNHDAMYWYRQDPGQGLRLIYYSQIVNDFQKGDIAEGYSVSREKKESFPLTVTSAQKNPTAFYLCASAGGREETQYFGPGTRLLVL.

The chain links TRBV6-5 to TRBJ2-3, with TRBD2 as a possible D gene (5 bases). The V gene lost 7 bases and the J gene lost 4 bases, with 12 bases spanning the gap. Germline V CDR1 and CDR2: MNHEY, SVGAGI. The CDR3 contains 13 residues. CDR3 in DNA: TGTGCCAGCACCCCCCCGGGGTCAGATACGCAGTATTTT. It yields the protein CASTPPGSDTQYF.

This chain links TRBV30 with TRBJ2-2; 9 bases fit TRBD1. The ends lost 5 bases at V and 5 bases at J; junction bases unmatched: 6. There are 14 residues in the CDR3. CDR1 is GTSNPN and CDR2 is SVGIG in the germline V gene (reference sequence). CDR3 in DNA: TGTGCCTGGGGGGGACAGGGTAGGACCGGGGAGCTGTTTTTT. Protein sequence: CAWGGQGRTGELFF.

Concerning this clone: The sample has other DNA sequences that encode this CDR3 too. V and J are TRBV18 and TRBJ1-5; 7 bases line up with TRBD1. CDR1 and CDR2 (germline): KGHSH, LQKENI. This CDR3 comprises 13 residues. With V trimmed by 3 bases and J by 4 bases, 0 bases remained unmatched. The CDR3 is CASSPGQNQPQHF. CDR3 nucleotides: TGTGCCAGCTCACCGGGACAGAATCAGCCCCAGCATTTT.

V gene TRBV2 combines with J gene TRBJ1-1, with D perhaps matching TRBD1 (6 bases). The CDR3 loop spans 13 amino acids. Germline CDR1 and CDR2: SNHLY and FYNNEI. Trimming pared 7 bases from V and 4 bases from J, leaving 13 bases between. CDR3 loop: CASTAYRVTEAFF. CDR3 nucleotides: TGTGCCAGCACCGCGTACAGGGTCACTGAAGCTTTCTTT.

The genes are TRBV19 and TRBJ1-1, with D perhaps TRBD1 (6 bases). This CDR3 has 14 residues. Per germline, CDR1 LNHDA and CDR2 SQIVND (reference sequence). Trimming took 5 bases from V and 1 from J, leaving 11 bases between them. Written as DNA, the CDR3 is TGTGCCAGTAGTCACCGGGGGGCGAACACTGAAGCTTTCTTT. Residues: CASSHRGANTEAFF. Full variable domain (outside the CDR3, taken from reference TRBV19 and TRBJ1-1): DGGITQSPKYLFRKEGQNVTLSCEQNLNHDAMYWYRQDPGQGLRLIYYSQIVNDFQKGDIAEGYSVSREKKESFPLTVTSAQKNPTAFYLCASSHRGANTEAFFGQGTRLTVV.

The gene calls are TRBV2 and TRBJ2-5; tentative D call: TRBD2 (5 bases). V lost 7 bases and J 5 bases, leaving 14 bases between the germline ends. The germline CDR1 and CDR2 sequences are SNHLY and FYNNEI. The CDR3 is made up of 13 amino acids. CDR3 sequence (DNA): TGTGCCAGCAAAGGCGGGCTCCCCGAGACCCAGTACTTC. Translating gives CASKGGLPETQYF.

The V and J genes are TRBV5-1 and TRBJ2-7, with a weak D call TRBD1 (5 bases). The CDR3 spans 14 residues. Trimming took 1 base from V and 3 from J, leaving 11 bases between them. Germline V CDR1 and CDR2: SGHRS, YFSETQ. The CDR3, as DNA: TGCGCCAGCAGCTTGCAGGGTCCAAACTACGAGCAGTACTTC. Translated: CASSLQGPNYEQYF.

This clone appeared a single time. The chain employs TRBV12-1 and TRBJ2-7; the table gives TRBD1 as D, unverified against the DNA. TRBV12-1 is listed as a pseudogene. This CDR3 has 20 amino acids. CDR3 sequence: CASSLEGTGDVKRSSYEQYF. The CDR3 DNA reads TGTGCCAGCAGCTTAGAAGGGACAGGGGACGTTAAACGGAGCTCCTACGAGCAGTACTTC.

The V and J genes are TRBV7-9 and TRBJ2-1; D might be TRBD2 (5 bases). The length of the CDR3 is 12 residues. The germline gives CDR1 SEHNR, CDR2 FQNEAQ (reference sequence). V lost 10 bases to trimming and J lost 8 bases, with 15 bases between them. The CDR3 DNA sequence: TGTGCCACGCAGGAGAGGGTCTATGAGCAGTTCTTC. Translating gives CATQERVYEQFF.

The genes are TRBV5-6 and TRBJ1-5; possibly TRBD1 for D (5 bases). The V gene lost 0 bases and the J gene lost 3 bases, with 7 bases spanning the gap. This CDR3 has 14 amino acids. Germline V CDR1 and CDR2: SGHDT, YYEEEE. This chain's CDR3 is CASSLAGINQPQHF. The DNA for the CDR3 is TGTGCCAGCAGCTTGGCAGGGATCAATCAGCCCCAGCATTTT.

The J gene is TRBJ2-2, the V gene TRBV14; unclear D gene. CDR1 is SGHDN, CDR2 FVKESK, per germline. The ends were cut back, 2 bases at V and 2 bases at J, with 3 bases in the middle. This CDR3 spans 13 amino acids. The CDR3 protein is CASSQLNTGELFF. CDR3 nucleotides: TGTGCCAGCAGCCAACTAAACACCGGGGAGCTGTTTTTT.

This chain connects TRBV5-6 to TRBJ1-5, with D perhaps TRBD1 (6 bases). The V gene lost 4 bases and the J gene lost 2 bases, with 16 bases spanning the gap. This CDR3 contains 16 residues. CDR1 and CDR2 from the germline V gene are SGHDT and YYEEEE. CDR3 protein: CASSHGVGGRNQPQHF. DNA for the CDR3: TGTGCCAGCAGCCACGGGGTCGGGGGGCGCAATCAGCCCCAGCATTTT.

The chain is built from TRBV11-3 and TRBJ2-5, with a possible D match to TRBD1 (5 bases). The CDR3 extends over 13 amino acids. The germline V gene encodes CDR1 SGHNT and CDR2 YENEEA. The V end lost 1 base, the J end lost 5 bases, and 8 bases lay between the germline ends. The CDR3: CASSLGGRETQYF. CDR3 nucleotide sequence: TGTGCCAGCAGCTTAGGGGGCCGGGAGACCCAGTACTTC. Variable domain in full (rest from reference TRBV11-3 and TRBJ2-5): EAGVVQSPRYKIIEKKQPVAFWCNPISGHNTLYWYLQNLGQGPELLIRYENEEAVDDSQLPKDRFSAERLKGVDSTLKIQPAELGDSAVYLCASSLGGRETQYFGPGTRLLVL.